This entry concerns a single TCR beta chain. Its antigen is currently unknown. The V gene's germline CDR1 is SGHTA and CDR2 FQGNSA. CDR3 length: 16 residues. The V gene lost 1 base and the J gene lost 0 bases, with 12 bases spanning the gap. The sample comes from a study of cytomegalovirus exposure and HLA in healthy donors. Study results and caveats: TCR beta chain V- and J-gene trimming was linked, in a later analysis, to a missense variant in DCLRE1C.

With 60 Vbeta and 13 Jbeta primers, the PCR was carried out. Sequencing used immunoSEQ multiplex PCR; TCRdb keeps in-frame clones, though not all of them. The sample consists of over 200,000 clones, around 89% of them appearing once. Specimen: PBMCs. V is TRBV7-2 and J is TRBJ1-1; tentatively, D is TRBD1 (5 bases). This TCR was sampled from a woman aged 18-30 years in good health and CMV-seronegative. The DNA for the CDR3 is TGTGCCAGCAGCTTAGAGGCAGGGTTATTGAACACTGAAGCTTTCTTT. It encodes CASSLEAGLLNTEAFF.